A selection of T cell receptor beta chains follows, all from one sample in a study of T-cell memory formation after mild COVID-19. TCRdb processed the 5' RACE reads anew with MiXCR; each CDR3 protein has one entry. The sample has around 250,000 distinct CDR3 sequences, over 15% seen once. Sequencing was performed on PBMCs or a T cell subset sorted from them (not recorded which). These receptors originate from a young man who had mild COVID-19 (a few samples of this study predate the infection). Cell type and time point are not known. Both conserved end residues are part of each CDR3. Each record gives: V gene, D gene, J gene, CDR3 length, clone size, CDR3 DNA, CDR3 protein. The D gene is left open where the match is weak. Size tells how often a clone was seen (once, few, many) or the class of an expanded clone, and some rows leave it out.

V gene: TRBV18
D gene: .
J gene: TRBJ1-2
CDR3 length: 17
clone size: .
CDR3 DNA: TGTGCCAGCTCACCACCCGGAGTCCTTGCGGAAGTGGATGGCTACACCTTC
CDR3 protein: CASSPPGVLAEVDGYTF

V gene: TRBV7-9
D gene: TRBD1
J gene: TRBJ1-4
CDR3 length: 16
clone size: few
CDR3 DNA: TGTGCCAGCAGCACCCCCGACAGGGGGCCGGATGAAAAACTGTTTTTT
CDR3 protein: CASSTPDRGPDEKLFF

V gene: TRBV20-1
D gene: TRBD1
J gene: TRBJ2-5
CDR3 length: 12
clone size: few
CDR3 DNA: TGCAGTGCTATAACAGGGGGAGAGACCCAGTACTTC
CDR3 protein: CSAITGGETQYF

V gene: TRBV27
D gene: .
J gene: TRBJ2-3
CDR3 length: 15
clone size: .
CDR3 DNA: TGTGCCAGCAGGTTAAACAGGGTGGACACAGATACGCAGTATTTT
CDR3 protein: CASRLNRVDTDTQYF

V gene: TRBV28
D gene: .
J gene: TRBJ2-5
CDR3 length: 12
clone size: few
CDR3 DNA: TGTGCCAGCAGTTTGGCCGGGCGTAGTCGGTACTTC
CDR3 protein: CASSLAGRSRYF

V gene: TRBV6-6
D gene: TRBD2
J gene: TRBJ2-1
CDR3 length: 16
clone size: .
CDR3 DNA: TGTGCCAGCAGTCCAAGACTAGCGGGGGGGCTGGGGGAGCAGTTCTTC
CDR3 protein: CASSPRLAGGLGEQFF

V gene: TRBV18
D gene: TRBD1
J gene: TRBJ2-1
CDR3 length: 14
clone size: .
CDR3 DNA: TGTGCCAGCTCATTTCGGACAGGCAACAATGAGCAGTTCTTC
CDR3 protein: CASSFRTGNNEQFF

V gene: TRBV12-3/TRBV12-4
D gene: TRBD1
J gene: TRBJ2-2
CDR3 length: 12
clone size: .
CDR3 DNA: TGTGCCAGCAGCTCACAGGGGAGGGAGCTGTTTTTT
CDR3 protein: CASSSQGRELFF

V gene: TRBV18
D gene: .
J gene: TRBJ1-2
CDR3 length: 17
clone size: .
CDR3 DNA: TGTGCCAGCTCACCAGCGGGGCCTGGGCCGGGTACGGCTGGCTACACCTTC
CDR3 protein: CASSPAGPGPGTAGYTF

V gene: TRBV18
D gene: .
J gene: TRBJ1-2
CDR3 length: 17
clone size: few
CDR3 DNA: TGTGCCAGCTCACCACCGGGGACGTATATTTCTAACTATGGCTACACCTTC
CDR3 protein: CASSPPGTYISNYGYTF

V gene: TRBV12-3/TRBV12-4
D gene: TRBD2
J gene: TRBJ2-1
CDR3 length: 12
clone size: few
CDR3 DNA: TGTGCCAGCAGCCGTAGCGGGGGGCTGGGGTTCTTC
CDR3 protein: CASSRSGGLGFF

V gene: TRBV5-5
D gene: TRBD1
J gene: TRBJ2-5
CDR3 length: 16
clone size: many
CDR3 DNA: TGTGCCAGCAGCTTAAACAGGGGGCACGATGAGGAGACCCAGTACTTC
CDR3 protein: CASSLNRGHDEETQYF

V gene: TRBV10-3
D gene: TRBD1
J gene: TRBJ2-3
CDR3 length: 15
clone size: few
CDR3 DNA: TGTGCCATGAGGGTTGGGACAGGACATTCAGATACGCAGTATTTT
CDR3 protein: CAMRVGTGHSDTQYF

V gene: TRBV6-6
D gene: .
J gene: TRBJ2-1
CDR3 length: 16
clone size: few
CDR3 DNA: TGTGCCAGCAGTTACTTTCTTGGTAGCTCCTACAATGAGCAGTTCTTC
CDR3 protein: CASSYFLGSSYNEQFF

V gene: TRBV7-9
D gene: .
J gene: TRBJ1-2
CDR3 length: 13
clone size: few
CDR3 DNA: TGTGCCAGCAGCTTACTCAGCCCCTATGGCTACACCTTC
CDR3 protein: CASSLLSPYGYTF

V gene: TRBV3-1
D gene: .
J gene: TRBJ1-4
CDR3 length: 17
clone size: .
CDR3 DNA: TGTGCCAGCAGCCCCACAGGGTTGGGGTTGGGCAATGAAAAACTGTTTTTT
CDR3 protein: CASSPTGLGLGNEKLFF

V gene: TRBV2
D gene: .
J gene: TRBJ1-1
CDR3 length: 13
clone size: few
CDR3 DNA: TGTGCCAGCAATTCCCCTCCGGACAGAGAAGCTTTCTTT
CDR3 protein: CASNSPPDREAFF

V gene: TRBV10-3
D gene: TRBD1
J gene: TRBJ2-7
CDR3 length: 15
clone size: .
CDR3 DNA: TGTGTCTCCGGGACAGCCGCGTGGCTCATCGACGAGCAGTACTTC
CDR3 protein: CVSGTAAWLIDEQYF

V gene: TRBV4-3
D gene: .
J gene: TRBJ2-3
CDR3 length: 14
clone size: .
CDR3 DNA: TGCGCCAGCAGCCAAGATCGGGGGCCGGATACGCAGTATTTT
CDR3 protein: CASSQDRGPDTQYF

V gene: TRBV7-8
D gene: .
J gene: TRBJ2-5
CDR3 length: 17
clone size: .
CDR3 DNA: TGTGCCAGCAGCTTAGCGGCGGGGCTCGGATACCGGGAGACCCAGTACTTC
CDR3 protein: CASSLAAGLGYRETQYF

V gene: TRBV7-8
D gene: .
J gene: TRBJ1-5
CDR3 length: 16
clone size: .
CDR3 DNA: TGTGCCAGCAGCTTAGCAGGGGCGCGGAGCAATCAGCCCCAGCATTTT
CDR3 protein: CASSLAGARSNQPQHF

V gene: TRBV5-5
D gene: TRBD1
J gene: TRBJ1-2
CDR3 length: 17
clone size: .
CDR3 DNA: TGTGCCAGCAGCCCCGGGACAGGGGGCTACGATCTCTATGGCTACACCTTC
CDR3 protein: CASSPGTGGYDLYGYTF

V gene: TRBV6-2/TRBV6-3
D gene: .
J gene: TRBJ2-1
CDR3 length: 14
clone size: few
CDR3 DNA: TGTGCCAGCAGTAAACAGGGAGTACACAATGAGCAGTTCTTC
CDR3 protein: CASSKQGVHNEQFF

V gene: TRBV5-5
D gene: .
J gene: TRBJ2-5
CDR3 length: 16
clone size: .
CDR3 DNA: TGTGCCAGCAGCTTGGGAGTCGGCAGGGGCGGGGGGACCCAGTACTTC
CDR3 protein: CASSLGVGRGGGTQYF

V gene: TRBV29-1
D gene: TRBD2
J gene: TRBJ2-4
CDR3 length: 12
clone size: .
CDR3 DNA: TGCAGCGTTTCCTCCGGGAGGGGGTTTCAGTACTTC
CDR3 protein: CSVSSGRGFQYF

V gene: TRBV6-6
D gene: TRBD2
J gene: TRBJ2-3
CDR3 length: 18
clone size: .
CDR3 DNA: TGTGCCAGCCCCGAGGGGCCGGCTAGCGGGCTCAGCACAGATACGCAGTATTTT
CDR3 protein: CASPEGPASGLSTDTQYF

V gene: TRBV5-5
D gene: TRBD2
J gene: TRBJ2-5
CDR3 length: 14
clone size: .
CDR3 DNA: TGTGCCAGCAGCCCGTGGGAGGGGTGGGAGACCCAGTACTTC
CDR3 protein: CASSPWEGWETQYF

V gene: TRBV6-5
D gene: TRBD2
J gene: TRBJ2-3
CDR3 length: 13
clone size: few
CDR3 DNA: TGTGCCAGCAGTCGGGGGACTAGCGGTCGGCAGTATTTT
CDR3 protein: CASSRGTSGRQYF

V gene: TRBV6-5
D gene: TRBD1
J gene: TRBJ1-2
CDR3 length: 17
clone size: few
CDR3 DNA: TGTGCCAGCAGTATGGGACAGGGACTTGCTCCGTACTATGGCTACACCTTC
CDR3 protein: CASSMGQGLAPYYGYTF

V gene: TRBV4-1
D gene: TRBD1
J gene: TRBJ1-1
CDR3 length: 14
clone size: .
CDR3 DNA: TGCGCCAGCAGCCCAAGACAGGGGTCTCCTGAAGCTTTCTTT
CDR3 protein: CASSPRQGSPEAFF

V gene: TRBV24-1
D gene: TRBD2
J gene: TRBJ2-1
CDR3 length: 16
clone size: few
CDR3 DNA: TGTGCCACCGGGAAGGAGCGGGGGGGCTCCTACAATGAGCAGTTCTTC
CDR3 protein: CATGKERGGSYNEQFF

V gene: TRBV6-5
D gene: .
J gene: TRBJ1-3
CDR3 length: 15
clone size: .
CDR3 DNA: TGTGCCAGTGGAGGCGGGCAGGGCACTGGAAACACCATATATTTT
CDR3 protein: CASGGGQGTGNTIYF

V gene: TRBV9
D gene: .
J gene: TRBJ2-1
CDR3 length: 15
clone size: .
CDR3 DNA: TGTGCCAGCAGTGGCCCGGGGCCGAGGGCGGGTGAGCAGTTCTTC
CDR3 protein: CASSGPGPRAGEQFF

V gene: TRBV20-1
D gene: .
J gene: TRBJ2-3
CDR3 length: 12
clone size: .
CDR3 DNA: TGCAGTGCGCAGACAGGTGGAGATACGCAGTATTTT
CDR3 protein: CSAQTGGDTQYF

V gene: TRBV20-1
D gene: TRBD1
J gene: TRBJ1-1
CDR3 length: 15
clone size: few
CDR3 DNA: TGCAGTGCTTACATCGCAGGGGGCGCGTGGACTGAAGCTTTCTTT
CDR3 protein: CSAYIAGGAWTEAFF

V gene: TRBV3-1
D gene: .
J gene: TRBJ1-1
CDR3 length: 17
clone size: few
CDR3 DNA: TGTGCCAGCAGCCTATTACTGCCTCTTACAGGAAAAAATGAAGCTTTCTTT
CDR3 protein: CASSLLLPLTGKNEAFF

V gene: TRBV7-2
D gene: .
J gene: TRBJ1-6
CDR3 length: 14
clone size: .
CDR3 DNA: TGTGCCAGCAGCTTCGGGGACTTAAATTCACCCCTCCACTTT
CDR3 protein: CASSFGDLNSPLHF

V gene: TRBV7-3
D gene: .
J gene: TRBJ2-6
CDR3 length: 16
clone size: few
CDR3 DNA: TGTGCCAGCAGCGTCGCTGGGGGCCCTGGGGCCAACGTCCTGACTTTC
CDR3 protein: CASSVAGGPGANVLTF

V gene: TRBV7-3
D gene: TRBD2
J gene: TRBJ2-3
CDR3 length: 16
clone size: few
CDR3 DNA: TGTGCCAGCAGCTTAAATGGGGGACTAGTGGCAGATACGCAGTATTTT
CDR3 protein: CASSLNGGLVADTQYF

V gene: TRBV6-6
D gene: TRBD1
J gene: TRBJ2-5
CDR3 length: 13
clone size: .
CDR3 DNA: TGTGCCAGCACCTTGACAGGGAGAGAGACCCAGTACTTC
CDR3 protein: CASTLTGRETQYF

V gene: TRBV29-1
D gene: .
J gene: TRBJ2-7
CDR3 length: 13
clone size: many
CDR3 DNA: TGCAGCGTTGGTTGGGTAGAGACGTACGAGCAGTACTTC
CDR3 protein: CSVGWVETYEQYF

V gene: TRBV24-1
D gene: .
J gene: TRBJ2-3
CDR3 length: 15
clone size: .
CDR3 DNA: TGTGCCACCAGTGATCCGTCCGAGAGCACAGATACGCAGTATTTT
CDR3 protein: CATSDPSESTDTQYF

V gene: TRBV7-2
D gene: .
J gene: TRBJ1-1
CDR3 length: 14
clone size: .
CDR3 DNA: TGTGCCAGCAGCTTAGGAGTGCTCGCCCCTGAAGCTTTCTTT
CDR3 protein: CASSLGVLAPEAFF

V gene: TRBV4-3
D gene: TRBD2
J gene: TRBJ2-3
CDR3 length: 17
clone size: few
CDR3 DNA: TGCGCCAGCAGCCAAGATCTGGCGGGGGGGCACCCAGATACGCAGTATTTT
CDR3 protein: CASSQDLAGGHPDTQYF

V gene: TRBV7-2
D gene: .
J gene: TRBJ2-1
CDR3 length: 15
clone size: many
CDR3 DNA: TGTGCCAGCAGGGCCCGGGGGAGCTCCTACAATGAGCAGTTCTTC
CDR3 protein: CASRARGSSYNEQFF

V gene: TRBV7-2
D gene: .
J gene: TRBJ2-7
CDR3 length: 14
clone size: few
CDR3 DNA: TGTGCCAGCAGCTTAGAACAGGGTCCCTACGAGCAGTACTTC
CDR3 protein: CASSLEQGPYEQYF

V gene: TRBV12-3/TRBV12-4
D gene: .
J gene: TRBJ1-1
CDR3 length: 15
clone size: few
CDR3 DNA: TGTGCCAGCAGGGGAGCAGGGTTTTTGAACACTGAAGCTTTCTTT
CDR3 protein: CASRGAGFLNTEAFF

V gene: TRBV20-1
D gene: .
J gene: TRBJ2-7
CDR3 length: 12
clone size: few
CDR3 DNA: TGCAGTGCTAGAGGGCAGCAGTACGAGCAGTACTTC
CDR3 protein: CSARGQQYEQYF

V gene: TRBV18
D gene: .
J gene: TRBJ1-2
CDR3 length: 14
clone size: .
CDR3 DNA: TGTGCCAGCTCACTCGAAACAGGGATCTATGGCTACACCTTC
CDR3 protein: CASSLETGIYGYTF

V gene: TRBV7-2
D gene: .
J gene: TRBJ2-7
CDR3 length: 16
clone size: .
CDR3 DNA: TGTGCCAGCAGCCACTCCCCGGTGAAGGGACCCTACGAGCAGTACTTC
CDR3 protein: CASSHSPVKGPYEQYF

V gene: TRBV5-1
D gene: TRBD2
J gene: TRBJ2-1
CDR3 length: 15
clone size: .
CDR3 DNA: TGCGCCAGCAGCCCCCGGGGAGGGCCCGAGGTTGAGCAGTTCTTC
CDR3 protein: CASSPRGGPEVEQFF

V gene: TRBV5-1
D gene: TRBD2
J gene: TRBJ2-1
CDR3 length: 16
clone size: .
CDR3 DNA: TGCGCCAGCAGCCCTCCCCTAGCGGGTTCTTACAATGAGCAGTTCTTC
CDR3 protein: CASSPPLAGSYNEQFF

V gene: TRBV7-2
D gene: TRBD2
J gene: TRBJ2-3
CDR3 length: 15
clone size: few
CDR3 DNA: TGTGCCAGCAGTCCCGGGACTAGTGGCTCAGATACGCAGTATTTT
CDR3 protein: CASSPGTSGSDTQYF